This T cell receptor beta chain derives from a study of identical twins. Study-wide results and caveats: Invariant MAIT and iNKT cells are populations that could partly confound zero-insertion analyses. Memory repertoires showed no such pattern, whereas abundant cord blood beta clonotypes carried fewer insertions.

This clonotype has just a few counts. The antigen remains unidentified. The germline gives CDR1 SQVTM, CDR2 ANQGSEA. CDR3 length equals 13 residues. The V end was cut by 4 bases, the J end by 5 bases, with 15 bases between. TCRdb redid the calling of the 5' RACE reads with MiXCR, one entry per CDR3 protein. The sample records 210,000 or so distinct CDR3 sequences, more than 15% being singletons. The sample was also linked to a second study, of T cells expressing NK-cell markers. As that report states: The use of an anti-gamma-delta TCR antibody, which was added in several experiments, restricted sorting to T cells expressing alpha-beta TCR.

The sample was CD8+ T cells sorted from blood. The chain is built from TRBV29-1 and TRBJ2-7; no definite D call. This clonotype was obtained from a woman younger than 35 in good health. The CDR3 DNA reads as TGCAGCGTTGTCGTCGACCCACTCCACGAGCAGTACTTC. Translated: CSVVVDPLHEQYF.